This T cell receptor beta chain was captured in a study of regulatory T cells in long-lasting Graves disease. Ten or more counts support this clonotype. This CDR3 contains 16 residues. Germline values: CDR1 LGHDT, CDR2 YNNKEL (reference sequence). The germline V and J ends were trimmed by 2 bases and 3 bases, with 13 bases remaining between them. Combining iRepertoire HTBI primers with Arm-PCR of CDR3 regions, the authors built TCR beta libraries. MiXCR, applied by TCRdb to the multiplex PCR reads, yields one record per CDR3 protein. The sample lists about 470,000 distinct CDR3 sequences, 15% seen once, with over 15% in the top ten. The sample's time point: newly diagnosed GD, antithyroid drugs for less than 3 months. The authors made the TCR library using RNA they extracted from PBMCs. A further study also used this sample, focusing on T cells in Graves' hyperthyroidism and ophthalmopathy. Per that study: The study based diagnoses on clinical symptoms, serum thyroxine and TRAb, thyroid ultrasound and orbital computed tomography.

The material sequenced was peripheral blood mononuclear cells (PBMCs), taken at new diagnosis, from a patient treated with antithyroid drugs. The receptor was isolated from a woman in her thirties with Graves disease. This rearrangement joins TRBV3-1 to TRBJ2-2, with D hard to call. CDR3: CASSQNERAHTGELFF. The CDR3 DNA follows: TGTGCCAGCAGCCAAAATGAAAGGGCGCACACCGGGGAGCTGTTTTTT.